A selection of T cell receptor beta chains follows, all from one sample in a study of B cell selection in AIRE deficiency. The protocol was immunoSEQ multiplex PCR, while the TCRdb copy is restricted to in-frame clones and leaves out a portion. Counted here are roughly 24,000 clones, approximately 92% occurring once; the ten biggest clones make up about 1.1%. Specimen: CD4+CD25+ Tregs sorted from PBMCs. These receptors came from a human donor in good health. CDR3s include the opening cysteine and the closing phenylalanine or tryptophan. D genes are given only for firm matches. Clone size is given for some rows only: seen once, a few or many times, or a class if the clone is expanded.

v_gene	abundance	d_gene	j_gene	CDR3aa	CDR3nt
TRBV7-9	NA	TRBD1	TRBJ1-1	CASSSVGQGVNTEAFF	TGTGCCAGCAGCTCCGTGGGACAGGGGGTGAACACTGAAGCTTTCTTT
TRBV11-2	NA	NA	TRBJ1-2	CASSLEWEKGFYGYTF	TGTGCCAGCAGCCTTGAATGGGAGAAGGGCTTTTATGGCTACACCTTC
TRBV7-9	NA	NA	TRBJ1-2	CASSLDVGGSRNGYTF	TGTGCCAGCAGCTTAGATGTCGGAGGGAGTAGGAACGGCTACACCTTC
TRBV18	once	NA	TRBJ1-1	CASSPSTGPYEAFF	TGTGCCAGCTCCCCATCTACAGGGCCGTATGAAGCTTTCTTT
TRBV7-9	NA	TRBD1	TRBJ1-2	CASSLDRGRLEYGYTF	TGTGCCAGCAGCTTAGACAGGGGGCGCTTAGAATATGGCTACACCTTC
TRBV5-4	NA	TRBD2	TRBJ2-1	CASSLGLAGAYNEQFF	TGTGCCAGCAGCTTGGGCCTAGCGGGGGCCTACAATGAGCAGTTCTTC
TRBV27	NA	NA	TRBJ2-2	CASSLRGGRHTGELFF	TGTGCCAGCAGTTTAAGAGGGGGACGTCACACCGGGGAGCTGTTTTTT
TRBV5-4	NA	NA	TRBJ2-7	CASSLRAGWGEQYF	TGTGCCAGCAGCTTGAGGGCAGGGTGGGGAGAGCAGTACTTC
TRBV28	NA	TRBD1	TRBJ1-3	CASTMGQPSGNTIYF	TGTGCCAGCACTATGGGACAGCCTTCTGGAAACACCATATATTTT
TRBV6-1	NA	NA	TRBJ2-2	CASSDREDGELFF	TGTGCCAGCAGTGACAGGGAGGACGGGGAGCTGTTTTTT
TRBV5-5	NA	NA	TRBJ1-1	CASSGRGFGWGTEAFF	TGTGCCAGCAGCGGCCGGGGTTTCGGCTGGGGCACTGAAGCTTTCTTT
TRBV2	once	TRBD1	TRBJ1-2	CASLGDRGYGYTF	TGTGCCAGCTTGGGGGACAGGGGATATGGCTACACCTTC
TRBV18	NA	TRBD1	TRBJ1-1	CASSLSGTGGEAFF	TGTGCCAGCTCACTGTCCGGGACAGGGGGTGAAGCTTTCTTT
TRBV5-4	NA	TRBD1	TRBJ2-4	CASSPDRAGKNIQYF	TGTGCCAGCAGCCCGGACAGGGCGGGCAAAAACATTCAGTACTTC
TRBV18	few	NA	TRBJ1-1	CASSLLNTEAFF	TGTGCCAGCTCCCTCTTGAACACTGAAGCTTTCTTT
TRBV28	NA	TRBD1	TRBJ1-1	CASSWTGNPEAFF	TGTGCCAGCAGCTGGACAGGGAACCCTGAAGCTTTCTTT
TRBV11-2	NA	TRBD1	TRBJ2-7	CASSFSTGDFYEQYF	TGTGCCAGCAGCTTCTCCACAGGGGATTTCTACGAGCAGTACTTC
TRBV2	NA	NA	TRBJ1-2	CASSFPYGYTF	TGTGCCAGCAGCTTCCCTTATGGCTACACCTTC
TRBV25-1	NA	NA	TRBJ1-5	CASSEYGGRTQHF	TGTGCCAGCAGTGAATATGGGGGCAGGACCCAGCATTTT
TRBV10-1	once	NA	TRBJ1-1	CASSESNGGHTEAFF	TGCGCCAGCAGTGAGTCGAACGGGGGCCACACTGAAGCTTTCTTT
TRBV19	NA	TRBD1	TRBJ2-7	CASRQQGAQEQYF	TGTGCCAGTAGGCAGCAGGGGGCCCAAGAGCAGTACTTC
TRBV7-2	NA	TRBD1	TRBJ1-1	CASSFYPQGEFWSTEAFF	TGTGCCAGCAGCTTTTACCCCCAGGGGGAGTTTTGGAGCACTGAAGCTTTCTTT
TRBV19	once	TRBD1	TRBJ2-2	CASTGNRDRFTGELFF	TGTGCCAGTACCGGGAACCGGGACAGATTTACCGGGGAGCTGTTTTTT
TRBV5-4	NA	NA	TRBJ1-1	CASSGRDGRNTEAFF	TGTGCCAGCAGCGGGAGGGACGGCAGGAACACTGAAGCTTTCTTT
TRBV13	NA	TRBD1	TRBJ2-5	CASSLSGTGVQETQYF	TGTGCCAGCAGCTTATCCGGGACAGGAGTTCAAGAGACCCAGTACTTC
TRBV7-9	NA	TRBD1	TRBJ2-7	CASSLPGGQGSYEQYF	TGTGCCAGCAGCTTACCTGGGGGACAGGGCTCCTACGAGCAGTACTTC
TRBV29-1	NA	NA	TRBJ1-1	CSVTHRPGGAEAFF	TGCAGCGTTACTCACAGGCCGGGTGGAGCTGAAGCTTTCTTT
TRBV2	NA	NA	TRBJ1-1	CASSTQGNTEAFF	TGTGCCAGCAGTACTCAGGGAAACACTGAAGCTTTCTTT
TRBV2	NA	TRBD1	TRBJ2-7	CAQGGRAYEQYF	TGTGCCCAAGGGGGCAGAGCCTACGAGCAGTACTTC
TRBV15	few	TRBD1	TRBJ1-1	CATSRNGAGGTEAFF	TGTGCCACCAGCAGAAACGGGGCAGGGGGCACTGAAGCTTTCTTT
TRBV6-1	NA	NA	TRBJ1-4	CASSGGLENEKLFF	TGTGCCAGCAGTGGGGGACTGGAGAATGAAAAACTGTTTTTT
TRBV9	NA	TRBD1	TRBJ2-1	CASSSNPGTGSYNEQFF	TGTGCCAGCAGCTCTAATCCCGGGACAGGGTCCTACAATGAGCAGTTCTTC
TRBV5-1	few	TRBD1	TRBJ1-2	CASSLGQGDGYTF	TGCGCCAGCAGCTTGGGCCAGGGGGATGGCTACACCTTC
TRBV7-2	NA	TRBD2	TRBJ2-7	CASSLGRARGTYEQYF	TGTGCCAGCAGCTTAGGGCGTGCGCGGGGGACCTACGAGCAGTACTTC
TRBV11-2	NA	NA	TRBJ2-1	CASSLLHQKGSYNEQFF	TGTGCCAGCAGCTTGTTACATCAAAAGGGCTCCTACAATGAGCAGTTCTTC
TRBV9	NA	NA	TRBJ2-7	CASSVDAGQNEQYF	TGTGCCAGCAGCGTAGACGCGGGGCAGAACGAGCAGTACTTC
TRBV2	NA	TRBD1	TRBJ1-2	CASSRGADNYGYTF	TGTGCCAGCAGCAGGGGGGCTGATAACTATGGCTACACCTTC
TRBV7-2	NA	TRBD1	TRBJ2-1	CASSFTGGIYNEQFF	TGTGCCAGCAGCTTCACAGGGGGAATCTACAATGAGCAGTTCTTC
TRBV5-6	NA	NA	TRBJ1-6	CASSLWQNNSPLHF	TGTGCCAGCAGCTTGTGGCAGAATAATTCACCCCTCCACTTT
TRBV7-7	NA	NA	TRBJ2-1	CASSPLLGNDEQFF	TGTGCCAGCAGCCCGCTGTTGGGTAATGATGAGCAGTTCTTC
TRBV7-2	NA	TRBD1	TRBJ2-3	CASSLRTGITDTQYF	TGTGCCAGCAGCTTAAGGACAGGGATCACAGATACGCAGTATTTT
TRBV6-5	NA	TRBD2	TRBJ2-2	CASSYFSGTTIGELFF	TGTGCCAGCAGTTACTTTTCCGGGACTACCATCGGGGAGCTGTTTTTT
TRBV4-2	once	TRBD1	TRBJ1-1	CASSQYRGTEAFF	TGTGCCAGCAGCCAATACAGGGGCACTGAAGCTTTCTTT
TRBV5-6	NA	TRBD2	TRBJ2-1	CASSQWGLAGGLDNEQFF	TGTGCCAGCAGCCAATGGGGACTAGCGGGGGGTTTAGACAATGAGCAGTTCTTC
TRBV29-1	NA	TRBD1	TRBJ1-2	CSVGRGGDYGYTF	TGCAGCGTTGGGAGAGGGGGCGACTATGGCTACACCTTC
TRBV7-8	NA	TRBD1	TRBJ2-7	CASSLIGTGLHEQYF	TGTGCCAGCAGCCTTATCGGGACAGGGCTACACGAGCAGTACTTC
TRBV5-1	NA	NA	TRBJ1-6	CASSLASGGINSPLHF	TGCGCCAGCAGCTTGGCCTCGGGGGGGATTAATTCACCCCTCCACTTT
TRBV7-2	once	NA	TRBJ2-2	CASSLAGMNTGELFF	TGTGCCAGCAGCTTAGCCGGGATGAACACCGGGGAGCTGTTTTTT
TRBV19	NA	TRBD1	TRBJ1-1	CASSPRRGNWNTEAFF	TGTGCCAGTAGCCCCCGCAGGGGGAATTGGAACACTGAAGCTTTCTTT
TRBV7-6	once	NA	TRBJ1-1	CASSLRANTEAFF	TGTGCCAGCAGCTTACGAGCGAACACTGAAGCTTTCTTT
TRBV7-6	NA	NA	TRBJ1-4	CASSFAEKLFF	TGTGCCAGCAGCTTTGCCGAAAAACTGTTTTTT
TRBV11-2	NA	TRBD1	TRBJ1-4	CASSPRAGGIKGDEKLFF	TGTGCCAGCAGCCCTCGGGCAGGGGGCATTAAAGGGGATGAAAAACTGTTTTTT
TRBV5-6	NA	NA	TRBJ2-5	CASSLRPPQETQYF	TGTGCCAGCAGCTTGAGACCACCACAAGAGACCCAGTACTTC
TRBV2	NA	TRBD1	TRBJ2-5	CASSTGTGVKETQYF	TGTGCCAGCAGTACCGGGACAGGGGTTAAAGAGACCCAGTACTTC